The subject of this entry is one TCR delta chain. Its target is not known. V was clipped by 4 bases and J by 0 bases; unmatched bases: 20. CDR1 and CDR2 from the germline V gene are TSWWSYY and QGS. CDR3 length equals 22 residues. The sample originates from a study of Vδ1+ human thymocytes. Study findings and constraints: Thymic TRG and TRD repertoires appeared highly polyclonal.

Sequences come from RNA converted to cDNA by reverse transcription. CDR3 amplicons came from multiplex PCR with pooled V-gene forward and constant-region reverse primers. TCRdb re-called the multiplex PCR reads using CATT. The repertoire holds 21,000 or so delta-chain clones, approximately 8.8% seen once, with approximately 1% in the top ten. The clonotype originates from a child in the first two years of life who had congenital heart surgery. Sequencing input: Vdelta1+ gamma-delta thymocytes from the thymus. The subset was: FACS-sorted CD3+ TCRalphabeta- TCRVdelta1+ TCRVdelta2- thymocytes. This chain links TRDV1 with TRDJ1, with 13 bases fitting TRDD3. CDR3 sequence reads: CALGVRVFLPVLGDTDTDKLIF. The DNA for the CDR3 is TGTGCTCTTGGGGTCCGAGTCTTCCTCCCCGTACTGGGGGATACGGACACCGATAAACTCATCTTT.